These 32 T cell receptor beta chains were sequenced from one sample in a study of graft-versus-host responses after intestinal transplantation. Their antigens remain unidentified. Measured with immunoSEQ multiplex PCR; TCRdb has only the in-frame clones, and not every one. The top ten clones hold 1% to 1.5% of a sample with roughly 100,000 clones, 90% to 95% of them seen once. Sequencing was performed on unstimulated CD8+ T cells sorted from spleen or lymph node cells, taken before intestinal transplant. Every receptor here comes from a human donor who received an intestinal transplant.

This chain joins TRBV2 and TRBJ2-7, with D perhaps matching TRBD2 (6 bases). The CDR3 is made up of 13 amino acids. Trimming removed 2 bases from V and 5 bases from J, with 10 bases in between. Germline V gives CDR1 SNHLY, CDR2 FYNNEI. The CDR3 reads CASSEWGVHEQYF. CDR3 DNA: TGTGCCAGCAGTGAATGGGGGGTACACGAGCAGTACTTC.

This clone was picked up one time. The CDR3 protein is CASSLNREETQYF. The CDR3 coding sequence is TGTGCCAGCAGCTTGAATAGGGAGGAGACCCAGTACTTC. The rearrangement uses TRBV5-6 and TRBJ2-5, with D maybe TRBD2 (5 bases). CDR1 and CDR2 (germline): SGHDT, YYEEEE. Between the trimmed V and J ends, which lost 1 base and 5 bases, there was a span of 9 bases. This CDR3 contains 13 residues.

The rearrangement links TRBV5-1 to TRBJ1-2; 7 bases align to TRBD1. The CDR3 length is 16 residues. V shed 0 bases, J shed 4 bases, and the junction held 9 bases outside the gene matches. Germline V lookup: CDR1 SGHRS, CDR2 YFSETQ. CDR3 sequence: CASSLAPGQVGYGYTF. The CDR3, as DNA: TGCGCCAGCAGCTTGGCCCCTGGACAGGTCGGCTATGGCTACACCTTC.

The rearrangement joins TRBV5-1 to TRBJ2-3, with 8 bases that match TRBD2. V lost 3 bases, J lost 6 bases, and 12 bases stayed unmatched. The CDR3 is made up of 16 amino acids. In germline, CDR1 is SGHRS, CDR2 YFSETQ. In DNA form, the CDR3 reads TGCGCCAGCAGCTCCCTGTCACTAGCGGCTTCGGATACGCAGTATTTT. Residues: CASSSLSLAASDTQYF.

The J gene is TRBJ1-6, the V gene TRBV6-4; D is uncertain. The CDR3 is 13 residues long. Germline V gene sequence: CDR1 MRHNA, CDR2 SNTAGT. The germline V and J ends were trimmed by 4 bases and 3 bases, with 4 bases remaining between them. CDR3 bases: TGTGCCAGCAGTGCCGACTATAATTCACCCCTCCACTTT. It is translated as CASSADYNSPLHF.

The chain has TRBV9 and TRBJ2-5, with 7 bases lining up with TRBD2. Germline assignment: CDR1 SGDLS and CDR2 YYNGEE. V dropped 3 bases and J dropped 1; count of bases not matched to a gene: 6. This CDR3 comprises 15 residues. The CDR3 sequence: CASSAAGDPQETQYF. The CDR3 DNA reads TGTGCCAGCAGCGCTGCGGGGGATCCCCAAGAGACCCAGTACTTC.

The J gene is TRBJ2-7, the V gene TRBV6-5, with D unclear. There are 12 residues in the CDR3. CDR1 is MNHEY, CDR2 SVGAGI, per germline. With 4 bases removed from V and 6 bases from J, the gap between germline ends came to 10 bases. DNA of the CDR3: TGTGCCAGCAGTTCTCTAGGGTCCGAGCAGTACTTC. It specifies CASSSLGSEQYF.

J is TRBJ1-1 and V is TRBV4-1; D remains unclear. V lost 2 bases and J lost 3, with 7 bases in between. Germline-derived CDR1 and CDR2 are MGHRA and YSYEKL. The CDR3 consists of 13 residues. This CDR3 is CASSQPGDTEAFF. CDR3 DNA: TGCGCCAGCAGCCAACCGGGCGACACTGAAGCTTTCTTT.

V usage is TRBV2 and J usage is TRBJ1-1; D perhaps matches TRBD1 (5 bases). The germline V gene has CDR1 SNHLY and CDR2 FYNNEI. V lost 7 bases, J lost 5 bases, and 8 bases lay in between. The CDR3 sequence is 11 residues long. The CDR3: CASTSGTEAFF. As DNA, the CDR3 is TGTGCCAGCACCTCAGGGACTGAAGCTTTCTTT.

The rearrangement links TRBV19 to TRBJ1-1; D remains ambiguous. CDR1 and CDR2 (germline): LNHDA, SQIVND (reference sequence). V lost 1 base to trimming and J lost 0 bases, with 3 bases between them. The CDR3 contains 13 residues. CDR3 sequence reads: CASSIAMNTEAFF. The CDR3 DNA reads as TGTGCCAGTAGTATAGCTATGAACACTGAAGCTTTCTTT.

The chain links TRBV7-9 to TRBJ2-7; weak D call: TRBD1 (5 bases). CDR1 is SEHNR, CDR2 FQNEAQ, per germline (reference sequence). V was clipped by 0 bases and J by 6 bases, with 9 bases between them. The CDR3 totals 13 residues. CDR3: CASSLAQGSEQYF. In DNA form, the CDR3 reads TGTGCCAGCAGCTTAGCGCAGGGTAGCGAGCAGTACTTC.

V is TRBV27 and J is TRBJ1-5; D gene unclear. V lost 1 base and J lost 5, with 6 bases in between. The CDR3 loop spans 13 amino acids. From germline, CDR1 is MNHEY and CDR2 SMNVEV (reference sequence). CDR3 DNA sequence: TGTGCCAGCAGTTTATTTCGGGATCAGCCCCAGCATTTT. It specifies CASSLFRDQPQHF.

This clone was recorded only once. The gene calls are TRBV21-1 and TRBJ1-6. TRBV21-1 is a recognized pseudogene. The CDR3 sequence is 20 residues long. CDR3 DNA: TGTGCCAGCAGCAAAGGCATGCGGGGAACCCCGGGGTCCTATAATTCACCCCTCCACTTT. Translated, it gives CASSKGMRGTPGSYNSPLHF.

This clone was seen only once. The rearrangement links TRBV7-9 to TRBJ2-1; the match to TRBD2 covers 9 bases. Germline CDR1 reads SEHNR; CDR2 reads FQNEAQ (reference sequence). The ends lost 2 bases at V and 2 bases at J; junction bases unmatched: 1. This CDR3 is 15 amino acids long. CDR3 region: CASSLRLAAYNEQFF. DNA for the CDR3: TGTGCCAGCAGCTTAAGACTAGCGGCCTACAATGAGCAGTTCTTC. The full variable domain, its missing parts supplied by reference TRBV7-9 and TRBJ2-1, is DTGVSQNPRHKITKRGQNVTFRCDPISEHNRLYWYRQTLGQGPEFLTYFQNEAQLEKSRLLSDRFSAERPKGSFSTLEIQRTEQGDSAMYLCASSLRLAAYNEQFFGPGTRLTVL.

This clone was detected once. This rearrangement joins TRBV4-2 to TRBJ2-7; 8 bases are shared with TRBD1. This CDR3 has 12 residues. V lost 5 bases and J lost 4; bases outside the gene matches: 1. Per the germline V gene, CDR1 is LGHNA and CDR2 is YNFKEQ. CDR3 residues: CASSTGGYEQYF. The CDR3 DNA reads as TGTGCCAGCAGCACAGGGGGATACGAGCAGTACTTC.

The rearrangement links TRBV25-1 to TRBJ1-2; tentatively, D is TRBD1 (6 bases). V was cut by 3 bases and J by 11 bases, with 22 bases left in between. The V gene's germline CDR1 is MGHDK and CDR2 SYGVNS. The CDR3 runs 15 residues. CDR3 sequence reads: CASSDSYSRGAIYTF. The CDR3 nucleotides read TGTGCCAGCAGTGATTCTTACTCTCGGGGGGCGATTTACACCTTC.

This chain connects TRBV7-8 to TRBJ2-1, with D uncertain. The germline V gene has CDR1 SGHVS and CDR2 FQNEAQ. V was clipped by 1 base and J by 9 bases, with 4 bases between them. The CDR3 has 11 amino acids. The CDR3 here is CASSLVGEQFF. The CDR3 DNA is TGTGCCAGCAGCTTAGTGGGTGAGCAGTTCTTC.

This sequence joins TRBV15 and TRBJ2-3; 8 bases map to TRBD2. The CDR3 is 18 residues long. The germline gives CDR1 LNHNV, CDR2 YYDKDF (reference sequence). With V trimmed by 0 bases and J by 0 bases, 8 bases remained unmatched. CDR3 region: CATSRDDGGGSSTDTQYF. Here the CDR3 DNA reads TGTGCCACCAGCAGAGATGATGGCGGGGGGTCTAGCACAGATACGCAGTATTTT.

This chain connects TRBV19 to TRBJ2-1; TRBD2 matches 14 bases. The V and J ends lost 6 bases and 7 bases, in that order; junction bases with no gene match: 14. This CDR3 comprises 18 residues. The V gene's germline CDR1 is LNHDA and CDR2 SQIVND (reference sequence). The chain's CDR3 is CASRAGTSGGNLWNEQFF. The CDR3 DNA follows: TGTGCCAGTAGGGCCGGGACTAGCGGGGGAAATTTGTGGAATGAGCAGTTCTTC. Full variable domain (missing parts from reference TRBV19 and TRBJ2-1): DGGITQSPKYLFRKEGQNVTLSCEQNLNHDAMYWYRQDPGQGLRLIYYSQIVNDFQKGDIAEGYSVSREKKESFPLTVTSAQKNPTAFYLCASRAGTSGGNLWNEQFFGPGTRLTVL.

The V and J genes are TRBV19 and TRBJ1-5; 11 nucleotides match TRBD1. The ends lost 6 bases at V and 6 bases at J; junction bases unmatched: 4. Germline CDR1 and CDR2: LNHDA and SQIVND (reference sequence). CDR3 length equals 14 residues. The chain's CDR3 is CASRDRGPSQPQHF. The CDR3 DNA reads TGTGCCAGTAGGGACAGGGGGCCTAGTCAGCCCCAGCATTTT.

The chain links TRBV6-6 to TRBJ2-4; 7 nucleotides align to TRBD1. Germline values: CDR1 MNHNY, CDR2 SVGAGI (reference sequence). The length of the CDR3 is 14 residues. J lost 8 bases, V lost 5 bases, and 9 bases had no gene match. CDR3 residues: CASSHLTGDDIQYF. The CDR3 bases are TGTGCCAGCAGTCATCTAACAGGGGATGACATTCAGTACTTC.

This chain joins TRBV5-4 and TRBJ2-6; D gene unclear. This CDR3 region has 18 residues. CDR1 and CDR2 (germline): SGHNT, YYREEE (reference sequence). V was shortened by 0 bases and J by 0 bases, with 13 bases between the two germline ends. For the CDR3, the DNA is TGTGCCAGCAGCTTGGACTTTGACCAATACTCTGGGGCCAACGTCCTGACTTTC. Protein product: CASSLDFDQYSGANVLTF.

This CDR3 is CASRPDWAGSPTDTQYF. The CDR3 DNA sequence: TGTGCCAGCAGACCCGACTGGGCGGGAAGTCCGACAGATACGCAGTATTTT. The chain links TRBV7-8 to TRBJ2-3; weak D call: TRBD2 (6 bases). In germline, CDR1 is SGHVS, CDR2 FQNEAQ. V lost 6 bases to trimming and J lost 3 bases, with 22 bases between them. CDR3 length: 17 amino acids.

The rearrangement links TRBV5-1 to TRBJ2-3; no definite D call. The V gene's germline CDR1 is SGHRS and CDR2 YFSETQ. The CDR3 is 12 amino acids. With 3 bases removed from V and 2 bases from J, the gap between germline ends came to 4 bases. The CDR3: CASSSDTDTQYF. DNA for the CDR3: TGCGCCAGCAGCTCCGACACAGATACGCAGTATTTT.

This clone was seen only once. The chain couples TRBV5-1 to TRBJ2-7; the D gene is possibly TRBD1 (6 bases). Trimming left V 4 bases short and J 2 bases short, with 19 bases between. CDR1 SGHRS and CDR2 YFSETQ come from the germline V gene. The CDR3 sequence is 16 residues long. The DNA for the CDR3 is TGCGCCAGCAGCCCGTGGGGACAAGGGTCTACCTACGAGCAGTACTTC. Translation gives CASSPWGQGSTYEQYF.

The DNA for the CDR3 is TGTGCCAGCAGCTACGGAACAGAGGGATTCTATGGCTACACCTTC. Encoded protein: CASSYGTEGFYGYTF. The rearrangement links TRBV7-9 to TRBJ1-2; D remains ambiguous. V was clipped by 4 bases and J by 4 bases, with 16 bases between them. CDR3 length: 15 residues. Germline lookup yields CDR1 SEHNR and CDR2 FQNEAQ (reference sequence).

This clone has just one count. The chain employs TRBV15 and TRBJ1-1; 7 bases match TRBD1. V was pared by 3 bases and J by 12 bases, with 4 bases of the junction left unmatched. This CDR3 spans 11 amino acids. Germline-derived CDR1 and CDR2 are LNHNV and YYDKDF (reference sequence). CDR3 amino acids: CATSREDRTFF. The CDR3, as DNA: TGTGCCACCAGCAGGGAGGACAGGACTTTCTTT.

The genes are TRBV27 and TRBJ1-2; possible D gene TRBD1, 5 bases. Germline V gene sequence: CDR1 MNHEY, CDR2 SMNVEV (reference sequence). The CDR3 runs to 13 residues. Trimming cost V 4 bases and J 2 bases, with 8 bases left between them. Here the CDR3 reads CASSWGMNYGYTF. DNA for the CDR3: TGTGCCAGCAGTTGGGGGATGAACTATGGCTACACCTTC.

This clone was picked up one time. CDR3 region: CASSLSSGGGSTDTQYF. DNA for the CDR3: TGTGCCAGCAGTTTATCGAGCGGGGGGGGGAGCACAGATACGCAGTATTTT. The V and J genes are TRBV27 and TRBJ2-3; 10 bases are shared with TRBD2. The CDR3 covers 17 residues. The germline V gene encodes CDR1 MNHEY and CDR2 SMNVEV (reference sequence). Trimming at V came to 0 bases and at J to 0 bases, leaving 3 bases not matched to a gene.

The rearrangement joins TRBV6-5 to TRBJ2-1; perhaps TRBD2 as D (6 bases). V was shortened by 4 bases and J by 6 bases, with 10 bases between the two germline ends. The CDR3 has 13 residues. Germline CDR1 reads MNHEY; CDR2 reads SVGAGI. This CDR3 reads CASSSSTSNEQFF. The DNA for the CDR3 is TGTGCCAGCAGTTCCTCGACTAGCAATGAGCAGTTCTTC.

The chain combines TRBV4-1 with TRBJ2-1, with 7 bases identical to TRBD2. The CDR3 is 15 amino acids. Germline V gives CDR1 MGHRA, CDR2 YSYEKL. Trimming cost V 1 base and J 7 bases; bases outside gene matches: 7. CDR3 DNA: TGCGCCAGCAGCCAAGTTCCGGGGGGTCTGAATGAGCAGTTCTTC. This encodes CASSQVPGGLNEQFF.

The rearrangement uses TRBV6-1 and TRBJ1-1, with D possibly matching TRBD1 (5 bases). CDR3 length: 15 amino acids. Germline CDR1 and CDR2: MNHNS and SASEGT. Deletions cut 7 bases from V and 0 bases from J, with 15 bases between. The CDR3 reads CASTGARSVNTEAFF. CDR3 in DNA: TGTGCCAGCACTGGGGCGCGGAGCGTGAACACTGAAGCTTTCTTT.